Listed below are T cell receptor beta chains from one sample, sequenced in a study of chemoradiotherapy in HPV16-positive cancers. Using immunoSEQ multiplex PCR, the repertoire was profiled, and TCRdb retains in-frame clones only, with some absent. Among about 5,500 clones, 78% were seen once, and the ten largest hold around 19%. This material was obtained from a patient who underwent chemoradiotherapy. These TCRs come from a human donor with HPV-associated anogenital cancer. Each CDR3 is given with its conserved first and last residue. A D gene is named only where the DNA matches it firmly. For some rows the clone size is stated as once, few or many, or as a class when expanded; others skip it.

clone size	J gene	V gene	D gene	CDR3 DNA	CDR3 protein
NA	TRBJ2-1	TRBV7-6	NA	TGTGCCAGCAGCTGGGACGGCTCCTACAATGAGCAGTTCTTC	CASSWDGSYNEQFF
NA	TRBJ2-1	TRBV9	NA	TGTGCCAGCGCATCGGGGGTCTACAATGAGCAGTTCTTC	CASASGVYNEQFF
NA	TRBJ1-1	TRBV27	TRBD1	TGTGCCAGCACGTGGACAGGGAGTAGGGGCACTGAAGCTTTCTTT	CASTWTGSRGTEAFF
few	TRBJ2-5	TRBV28	NA	TGTGCCAGCAGTTTTAGGACACGACGGGGGTTGGGGGAGACCCAGTACTTC	CASSFRTRRGLGETQYF
NA	TRBJ1-4	TRBV30	NA	TGTGCCTGGAGTGCAGGGAACAACATCGAAAAACTGTTTTTT	CAWSAGNNIEKLFF
NA	TRBJ2-3	TRBV30	TRBD1	TGTGCCTTGACAGGGTTTGAACGAGATACGCAGTATTTT	CALTGFERDTQYF
NA	TRBJ1-6	TRBV27	NA	TGTGCCAGCGGGATCCCGTCGGCGTCCTCACCCCTCCACTTT	CASGIPSASSPLHF
few	TRBJ1-5	TRBV18	TRBD1	TGTGCCAGCTCCCGCGGACAGGGGCAAAATCAGCCCCAGCATTTT	CASSRGQGQNQPQHF
NA	TRBJ1-1	TRBV6-1	NA	TGTGCCAGCAGTGTAGGTGGAGGGAGGAACACTGAAGCTTTCTTT	CASSVGGGRNTEAFF
NA	TRBJ1-2	TRBV28	NA	TGTGCCAGCAGTTTCTTTTATGGCTACACCTTC	CASSFFYGYTF
NA	TRBJ2-1	TRBV25-1	TRBD2	TGTGCCAGCAGTGCCTTCTCCGGCGGGGGGGCCTCCAATGAGCAGTTCTTC	CASSAFSGGGASNEQFF
NA	TRBJ1-3	TRBV28	TRBD1	TGTGCCAGCGCCCCGGGACAGGGGCGCGTAGACCCTGGAAACACCATATATTTT	CASAPGQGRVDPGNTIYF
NA	TRBJ1-5	TRBV7-2	NA	TGTGCCAGCAGCTTAGTTGGGGGGGCCGGCAATCAGCCCCAGCATTTT	CASSLVGGAGNQPQHF
NA	TRBJ1-6	TRBV6-1	NA	TGTGCCAGCAGGACCGTTGTACAGGGTTATTCACCCCTCCACTTT	CASRTVVQGYSPLHF
once	TRBJ2-5	TRBV20-1	NA	TGCAGAGGGGGGTCAGGGGAGACCCAGTACTTC	CRGGSGETQYF
NA	TRBJ2-1	TRBV20-1	NA	TGCAGTGCTAGGTTGGAAAATGAGCAGTTCTTC	CSARLENEQFF